These 26 T cell receptor beta chains were all obtained from the same sample, sequenced in a study of blood T cell repertoires in COVID-19. The data were produced by immunoSEQ multiplex PCR, yet TCRdb's version contains in-frame clones alone and is incomplete. The sample contains 25,000 to 30,000 clones, approximately 71% of which appear only once. Material for sequencing was peripheral blood. The receptors come from a human donor in a cohort sampled during active COVID-19.

The chain uses TRBV9 and TRBJ2-7; D may be TRBD2 (6 bases). CDR3 length: 16 residues. V was shortened by 0 bases and J by 1 base, with 14 bases between the two germline ends. CDR1 is SGDLS, CDR2 YYNGEE, per germline. As DNA, the CDR3 is TGTGCCAGCAGCGTAGGGGACTCTCCGGGGTCCTACGAGCAGTACTTC. The encoded protein is CASSVGDSPGSYEQYF.

CDR3 nucleotide sequence: TGTGCCAGCAGCCAAGATCTGAGCGGGAGCTCCTACAATGAGCAGTTCTTC. The encoded protein is CASSQDLSGSSYNEQFF. The chain couples TRBV4-2 to TRBJ2-1; 8 nucleotides match TRBD2. Trimming cost V 0 bases and J 0 bases; bases outside gene matches: 4. The CDR3 covers 17 residues. CDR1 is LGHNA and CDR2 is YNFKEQ in the germline V gene.

V usage is TRBV2 and J usage is TRBJ2-6; 8 nucleotides agree with TRBD1. Germline-derived CDR1 and CDR2 are SNHLY and FYNNEI. This CDR3 region has 15 residues. The trim removed 7 bases at V and 4 bases at J, leaving 6 bases unmatched. CDR3 region: CASTSGGSGANVLTF. CDR3 DNA sequence: TGTGCCAGCACCTCAGGGGGCTCAGGGGCCAACGTCCTGACTTTC.

The chain has TRBV7-9 and TRBJ1-1; 9 nucleotides align to TRBD1. CDR3 size: 13 residues. The germline V gene encodes CDR1 SEHNR and CDR2 FQNEAQ (reference sequence). Losses at the gene ends were 5 bases for V and 11 bases for J; bases not matched to a gene: 9. For the CDR3, the DNA is TGTGCCAGCAGCCCGGGACAGGGTCTAGGGGCTTTCTTT. Translation gives CASSPGQGLGAFF.

CDR3 loop: CASSATGTNNLWDQPQHF. CDR3 nucleotides: TGTGCCAGCAGTGCGACCGGGACAAACAACTTGTGGGATCAGCCCCAGCATTTT. The V and J genes are TRBV6-2 or TRBV6-3 and TRBJ1-5; D may be TRBD1 (6 bases). The germline CDR1 and CDR2 sequences are MNHEY and SVGEGT. V dropped 5 bases and J dropped 5 bases, with 25 bases sitting between them. CDR3 length: 18 amino acids.

The CDR3 DNA follows: TGTGCCACCAGCAGAGATAGGGTAGCGGGAGGGTACGAGCAGTACTTC. As protein: CATSRDRVAGGYEQYF. This rearrangement joins TRBV15 to TRBJ2-7, with 11 bases that match TRBD2. The V segment lost 0 bases and the J segment 4 bases; nucleotides outside the gene matches: 5. This CDR3 spans 16 amino acids. CDR1 and CDR2 from the germline V gene are LNHNV and YYDKDF (reference sequence).

This clone was found once. This rearrangement joins TRBV18 to TRBJ1-1; 8 bases are shared with TRBD1. Germline CDR1 reads KGHSH; CDR2 reads LQKENI. V lost 6 bases, J lost 4 bases, and 13 bases stayed unmatched. The CDR3 covers 16 residues. CDR3: CASSFSATGEITEAFF. The CDR3 region has the DNA TGTGCCAGCTCTTTTTCCGCGACAGGGGAAATCACTGAAGCTTTCTTT.

This clone was found a few times. This chain links TRBV7-2 with TRBJ1-5; D is ambiguous. Per germline, CDR1 SGHTA and CDR2 FQGNSA. The CDR3 length is 15 residues. The V end lost 7 bases, the J end lost 1 base, and 14 bases lay between the germline ends. The CDR3: CASTQTGVSNQPQHF. In nucleotides, the CDR3 is TGTGCCAGCACCCAGACCGGGGTCAGCAATCAGCCCCAGCATTTT.

The rearrangement joins TRBV10-3 to TRBJ2-3, with 10 bases matching TRBD2. CDR1 and CDR2 (germline): ENHRY, SYGVKD. The V segment lost 0 bases and the J segment 2 bases; nucleotides outside the gene matches: 2. The CDR3 loop spans 16 amino acids. DNA for the CDR3: TGTGCCATCAGTGAGTCTAGCGGGAGGCACACAGATACGCAGTATTTT. Translating it yields CAISESSGRHTDTQYF.

The chain joins TRBV7-2 to TRBJ2-3; unclear D gene. The V end lost 5 bases, the J end lost 5 bases, and 11 bases lay between the germline ends. CDR1 is SGHTA, CDR2 FQGNSA, per germline. The CDR3 sequence is 13 residues long. This CDR3 is CASSPNLGDTQYF. In DNA form, the CDR3 reads TGTGCCAGCAGCCCAAACCTAGGAGATACGCAGTATTTT. The variable domain in full, with the rest retrieved from reference TRBV7-2 and TRBJ2-3, is GAGVSQSPSNKVTEKGKDVELRCDPISGHTALYWYRQSLGQGLEFLIYFQGNSAPDKSGLPSDRFSAERTGGSVSTLTIQRTQQEDSAVYLCASSPNLGDTQYFGPGTRLTVL.

This clone was counted only a few times. The chain carries TRBV28 and TRBJ2-7; D not certain. CDR1 and CDR2 (germline): MDHEN, SYDVKM. With 1 base removed from V and 2 bases from J, the gap between germline ends came to 6 bases. This CDR3 is 13 amino acids long. The CDR3 region has the DNA TGTGCCAGCAGTTTATACCCTACCTACGAGCAGTACTTC. Protein sequence: CASSLYPTYEQYF.

V is TRBV6-5 and J is TRBJ2-3, with a tentative D call TRBD1 (6 bases). Germline loops: CDR1 MNHEY, CDR2 SVGAGI. CDR3 length: 15 amino acids. CDR3 bases: TGTGCTTCAGCTTCGGGACATTCTAGCACAGATACGCAGTATTTT. This sequence encodes CASASGHSSTDTQYF.

The chain employs TRBV28 and TRBJ1-2; perhaps TRBD1 as D (5 bases). Germline V CDR1 and CDR2: MDHEN, SYDVKM. The CDR3 consists of 14 residues. Between the trimmed V and J ends, which lost 3 bases and 6 bases, there was a span of 14 bases. Written as DNA, the CDR3 is TGTGCCAGCAGTTTGGGGCAGGTCCTTAATGGCTACACCTTC. It specifies CASSLGQVLNGYTF.

The rearrangement joins TRBV9 to TRBJ2-7, with 7 bases aligning to TRBD1. CDR3 length: 16 residues. V gave up 0 bases and J gave up 0 bases; unmatched junction bases: 6. Germline loops: CDR1 SGDLS, CDR2 YYNGEE. CDR3: CASSVGVGQDSYEQYF. CDR3 coding DNA: TGTGCCAGCAGCGTAGGAGTCGGACAGGACTCCTACGAGCAGTACTTC.

The chain recombines TRBV5-1 with TRBJ1-5; no reliable D call. This CDR3 contains 14 residues. Germline V gives CDR1 SGHRS, CDR2 YFSETQ. The V gene lost 0 bases and the J gene lost 7 bases, with 11 bases spanning the gap. The CDR3 region is CASSLAGTGQPQHF. CDR3 bases: TGCGCCAGCAGCTTGGCGGGCACGGGGCAGCCCCAGCATTTT.

The chain links TRBV5-1 to TRBJ1-4; D possibly corresponds to TRBD1 (6 bases). The V end was cut by 0 bases, the J end by 3 bases, with 6 bases between. The germline CDR1 and CDR2 sequences are SGHRS and YFSETQ. The CDR3 has 14 amino acids. CDR3 DNA: TGCGCCAGCAGCTTGGGACAGGCTAATGAAAAACTGTTTTTT. Encoded protein: CASSLGQANEKLFF.

This rearrangement joins TRBV7-2 to TRBJ2-2; 10 nucleotides match TRBD2. CDR1 is SGHTA, CDR2 FQGNSA, per germline. The J segment lost 7 bases and the V segment lost 3 bases, leaving 5 bases of the junction unmatched. The CDR3 runs to 15 residues. This CDR3 is CASSLSGGASGELFF. The CDR3 DNA reads TGTGCCAGCAGCTTGAGCGGGGGGGCCAGCGGGGAGCTGTTTTTT.

V is TRBV11-2 and J is TRBJ2-7, with a weak D call TRBD1 (5 bases). V lost 0 bases and J 5 bases, leaving 8 bases between the germline ends. The CDR3 sequence is 13 residues long. In germline, CDR1 is SGHAT, CDR2 FQNNGV. CDR3 protein: CASSLDRGNEQYF. The CDR3 nucleotides are TGTGCCAGCAGCTTAGATAGGGGCAACGAGCAGTACTTC.

This chain uses TRBV11-2 with TRBJ1-1; TRBD1 might be the D (5 bases). The CDR3 runs to 14 residues. Germline CDR1 and CDR2: SGHAT and FQNNGV. With 5 bases removed from V and 10 bases from J, the gap between germline ends came to 20 bases. CDR3 coding DNA: TGTGCCAGCAGCGTAAGACGGGGGTTCGAGGGAGCTTTCTTT. This gives the protein CASSVRRGFEGAFF.

The V and J genes are TRBV27 and TRBJ2-3; TRBD2 agrees at 7 bases. Germline CDR1 and CDR2: MNHEY and SMNVEV (reference sequence). The V segment lost 6 bases and the J segment 2 bases; nucleotides outside the gene matches: 11. The CDR3 covers 16 residues. The DNA for the CDR3 is TGTGCCAGCAGCAGTGTTGAGCGGGAATCCACAGATACGCAGTATTTT. Encoded protein: CASSSVERESTDTQYF.

The V and J genes are TRBV6-2 or TRBV6-3 and TRBJ2-7; D might be TRBD1 (6 bases). Germline V gives CDR1 MNHEY, CDR2 SVGEGT. There are 12 residues in the CDR3. Between the trimmed V and J ends, which lost 6 bases and 7 bases, there was a span of 13 bases. This chain's CDR3 is CASSLQGVEQYF. CDR3 DNA: TGTGCCAGCAGCCTACAGGGCGTTGAGCAGTACTTC.

The genes are TRBV5-6 and TRBJ2-5; D perhaps matches TRBD1 (6 bases). The germline gives CDR1 SGHDT, CDR2 YYEEEE. V was clipped by 0 bases and J by 0 bases, with 9 bases between them. There are 15 residues in the CDR3. The CDR3 spells CASSLDRAYQETQYF. The CDR3 bases are TGTGCCAGCAGCTTGGACAGGGCGTACCAAGAGACCCAGTACTTC.

This clone was detected only once. The chain employs TRBV7-2 and TRBJ1-5, with D maybe TRBD1 (6 bases). The ends were cut back, 1 base at V and 6 bases at J, with 13 bases in the middle. The CDR3 extends over 15 amino acids. Germline V lookup: CDR1 SGHTA, CDR2 FQGNSA. The DNA for the CDR3 is TGTGCCAGCAGCTTAGTGGGGGCTGGCATTCAGCCCCAGCATTTT. The encoded protein is CASSLVGAGIQPQHF.

The J gene is TRBJ2-3, the V gene TRBV7-2, with 11 bases that match TRBD2. From germline, CDR1 is SGHTA and CDR2 FQGNSA. Trimming at V came to 11 bases and at J to 3 bases, leaving 7 bases not matched to a gene. The CDR3 loop spans 14 amino acids. CDR3 DNA: TGTGCCCTAAGTCCTAGCGGGGGGACAGATACGCAGTATTTT. Translation: CALSPSGGTDTQYF.

This clone showed up just once. The V call is TRBV21-1, the J call TRBJ1-3. TRBV21-1 is classified as a pseudogene. This CDR3 region has 20 residues. As DNA, the CDR3 is TGTGCCAGCAGCAATGGCCTCTGGAGGTCGGAGGGATCGGCTGGAAACACCATATATTTT. Protein: CASSNGLWRSEGSAGNTIYF.

V gene TRBV2 combines with J gene TRBJ2-7, with 8 bases matching TRBD2. Germline values: CDR1 SNHLY, CDR2 FYNNEI. The CDR3 has 16 amino acids. The V and J ends lost 6 bases and 3 bases, in that order; junction bases with no gene match: 13. The CDR3 DNA follows: TGTGCCAGCAGGGAACTAACTAGCGGCCAGAGCTACGAGCAGTACTTC. Its translation: CASRELTSGQSYEQYF.